Each of the 14 T cell receptor beta chains below was sequenced from the same sample in a study of cytomegalovirus exposure and HLA in healthy donors (dated by TCRdb to the late 2010s). The method was the immunoSEQ multiplex PCR assay. For the multiplex PCR, a mixture combining 60 forward primers for TCR Vbeta segments and 13 reverse primers for TCR Jbeta segments was used. Held by TCRdb, this immuneACCESS table contains in-frame sequences only and omits some clones. Under half of the omission traces to an unresolved V gene where checked; the cause of the rest is unknown. Within this sample are under 150,000 clones, with 65% to 80% of them counted one time only. The ten largest clones represent around 1.7% of the sample. Sequenced material: PBMCs. All receptors come from a woman in her thirties or forties in good health and CMV-seronegative.

The rearrangement uses TRBV7-8 and TRBJ2-7, with 8 bases fitting TRBD1. Germline CDR1 is SGHVS and CDR2 is FQNEAQ. Losses at the gene ends were 6 bases for V and 2 bases for J; bases not matched to a gene: 9. This CDR3 has 15 residues. DNA of the CDR3: TGTGCCAGCAGTCCATCCGGGACAGGCACCTACGAGCAGTACTTC. Translated, it gives CASSPSGTGTYEQYF.

This clone was recorded only once. The CDR3 protein is CATSRDRVQFTDTQYF. The CDR3 nucleotides read TGTGCCACCAGCAGAGATCGTGTACAGTTCACAGATACGCAGTATTTT. V is TRBV15 and J is TRBJ2-3; D remains ambiguous. The V end lost 0 bases, the J end lost 2 bases, and 12 bases lay between the germline ends. The CDR3 covers 16 residues. Per germline, CDR1 LNHNV and CDR2 YYDKDF (reference sequence).

The V and J genes are TRBV7-9 and TRBJ1-1; D remains unclear. Trimming took off 8 bases at V and 6 bases at J, with 19 bases between the two ends. The CDR3 has 14 residues. Germline CDR1 is SEHNR and CDR2 is FQNEAQ (reference sequence). This chain's CDR3 is CASRGLLPSPEAFF. CDR3 DNA: TGTGCCAGCCGTGGGCTATTGCCAAGCCCTGAAGCTTTCTTT.

This clone has just one count. This chain uses TRBV27 with TRBJ2-3, with 8 nucleotides matching TRBD2. CDR3 length equals 17 residues. The trim removed 4 bases at V and 8 bases at J, leaving 17 bases unmatched. Germline V CDR1 and CDR2: MNHEY, SMNVEV (reference sequence). DNA for the CDR3: TGTGCCAGCAGTTCCACCCTCCTGCGGGGGGCTTTAGGTACGCAGTATTTT. This translates into CASSSTLLRGALGTQYF.

The chain employs TRBV6-6 and TRBJ1-4, with TRBD1 matching over 7 bases. This CDR3 region has 15 residues. The V and J ends lost 0 bases and 8 bases, in that order; junction bases with no gene match: 6. Per the germline V gene, CDR1 is MNHNY and CDR2 is SVGAGI (reference sequence). CDR3 loop: CASSYSRGQGEKLFF. The CDR3 nucleotides are TGTGCCAGCAGTTACTCGAGGGGGCAGGGGGAAAAACTGTTTTTT.

This clone has at least ten counts. The J gene is TRBJ1-2, the V gene TRBV2; 9 bases fit TRBD1. Germline CDR1 reads SNHLY; CDR2 reads FYNNEI. This CDR3 has 14 amino acids. V shed 9 bases and J 2 bases; nucleotides not matched to a gene: 7. CDR3: CARDRGQLNYGYTF. DNA for the CDR3: TGTGCCAGGGACAGGGGTCAGCTAAACTATGGCTACACCTTC.

The chain combines TRBV4-1 with TRBJ2-7, with D possibly being TRBD1 (7 bases). From germline, CDR1 is MGHRA and CDR2 YSYEKL. This CDR3 region has 16 residues. V lost 1 base to trimming and J lost 4 bases, with 17 bases between them. The CDR3: CASSQATQGGYYEQYF. Here the CDR3 DNA reads TGCGCCAGCAGCCAAGCGACCCAGGGGGGATATTACGAGCAGTACTTC.

J is TRBJ1-4 and V is TRBV18, with D unresolved. Germline V gives CDR1 KGHSH, CDR2 LQKENI. This CDR3 is built from 16 residues. V lost 3 bases and J lost 0, with 11 bases in between. CDR3 DNA: TGTGCCAGCTCACCTACCCGCGGGGCAACTAATGAAAAACTGTTTTTT. Encoded protein: CASSPTRGATNEKLFF. Looking up the rest from reference TRBV18 and TRBJ1-4 gives the full variable domain: NAGVMQNPRHLVRRRGQEARLRCSPMKGHSHVYWYRQLPEEGLKFMVYLQKENIIDESGMPKERFSAEFPKEGPSILRIQQVVRGDSAAYFCASSPTRGATNEKLFFGSGTQLSVL.

The chain has TRBV6-6 and TRBJ1-1; 9 bases map to TRBD1. CDR3 length: 15 residues. V gave up 5 bases and J gave up 5 bases; unmatched junction bases: 9. The germline CDR1 and CDR2 sequences are MNHNY and SVGAGI (reference sequence). The CDR3 here is CASSPPGQGGTEAFF. DNA of the CDR3: TGTGCCAGCAGTCCCCCGGGACAGGGAGGGACTGAAGCTTTCTTT.

This clone was found once. V is TRBV2 and J is TRBJ1-5; D might be TRBD1 (5 bases). The CDR3 has 14 amino acids. Trimming pared 5 bases from V and 12 bases from J, leaving 20 bases between. Germline values: CDR1 SNHLY, CDR2 FYNNEI. The CDR3 reads CASSLELTDSVQHF. The CDR3 coding sequence is TGTGCCAGCAGTCTCGAATTGACAGACTCGGTCCAGCATTTT. The full variable domain, its missing parts supplied by reference TRBV2 and TRBJ1-5, is EPEVTQTPSHQVTQMGQEVILRCVPISNHLYFYWYRQILGQKVEFLVSFYNNEISEKSEIFDDQFSVERPDGSNFTLKIRSTKLEDSAMYFCASSLELTDSVQHFGDGTRLSIL.

This clone has a handful of counts. This chain joins TRBV4-1 and TRBJ2-1; 9 bases map to TRBD1. V lost 4 bases and J lost 3; bases outside the gene matches: 4. From germline, CDR1 is MGHRA and CDR2 YSYEKL. The CDR3 spans 15 residues. The CDR3 protein is CASSPGDRDYNEQFF. In DNA form, the CDR3 reads TGCGCCAGCAGCCCCGGGGACAGGGACTACAATGAGCAGTTCTTC.

For this clone: The junction departs from the called germline gene at one end, perhaps through a read error. This chain joins TRBV5-1 and TRBJ2-2, with TRBD1 identical over 10 bases. Looked up from germline, CDR1 is SGHRS and CDR2 is YFSETQ. This CDR3 contains 19 residues. The CDR3: CASSLEQTGGARDTGDLFF. CDR3 DNA: TGCGCCAGCAGCTTAGAACAGACAGGGGGCGCTCGGGACACCGGGGATCTGTTTTTT.

This clone turned up a few times. J is TRBJ1-1 and V is TRBV11-1; D perhaps matches TRBD1 (6 bases). Germline V gene lookup returns CDR1 SGHAT and CDR2 FQDESV (reference sequence). Trimming removed 5 bases from V and 7 bases from J, with 14 bases in between. This CDR3 spans 13 amino acids. The CDR3 sequence: CASSARGQYEAFF. CDR3 bases: TGTGCCAGCAGCGCTCGAGGACAGTATGAAGCTTTCTTT.

The genes are TRBV19 and TRBJ1-5; D remains unclear. Germline CDR1 LNHDA, CDR2 SQIVND (reference sequence). The CDR3 sequence is 17 residues long. Deletions cut 0 bases from V and 1 base from J, with 13 bases between. The DNA of the CDR3 is TGTGCCAGTAGTATAGATTCGGCAGGTTGGAGCAATCAGCCCCAGCATTTT. Amino acid sequence: CASSIDSAGWSNQPQHF. Full variable domain (outside the CDR3, taken from reference TRBV19 and TRBJ1-5): DGGITQSPKYLFRKEGQNVTLSCEQNLNHDAMYWYRQDPGQGLRLIYYSQIVNDFQKGDIAEGYSVSREKKESFPLTVTSAQKNPTAFYLCASSIDSAGWSNQPQHFGDGTRLSIL.